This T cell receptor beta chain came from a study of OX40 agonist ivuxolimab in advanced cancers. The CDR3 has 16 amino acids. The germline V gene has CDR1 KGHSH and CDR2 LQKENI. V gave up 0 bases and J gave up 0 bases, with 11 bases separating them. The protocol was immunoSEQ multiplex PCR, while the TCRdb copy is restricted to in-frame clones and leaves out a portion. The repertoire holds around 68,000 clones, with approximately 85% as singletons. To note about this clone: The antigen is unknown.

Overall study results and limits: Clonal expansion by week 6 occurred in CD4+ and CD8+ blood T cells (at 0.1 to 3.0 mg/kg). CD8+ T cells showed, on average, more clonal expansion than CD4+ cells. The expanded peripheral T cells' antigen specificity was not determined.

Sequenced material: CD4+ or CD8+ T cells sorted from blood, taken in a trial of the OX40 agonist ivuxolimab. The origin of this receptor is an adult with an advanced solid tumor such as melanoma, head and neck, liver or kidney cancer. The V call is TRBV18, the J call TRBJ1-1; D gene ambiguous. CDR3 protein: CASSPPGGEMNTEAFF. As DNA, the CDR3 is TGTGCCAGCTCACCACCGGGTGGAGAGATGAACACTGAAGCTTTCTTT.